Sequencing of this T cell receptor (beta chain) was carried out in a study of blood T cell repertoires in COVID-19. Germline V gene lookup returns CDR1 SQVTM and CDR2 ANQGSEA. The CDR3 sequence is 14 residues long. The V end lost 5 bases, the J end lost 0 bases, and 14 bases lay between the germline ends. The method was immunoSEQ multiplex PCR; TCRdb's version includes in-frame clones alone and lacks a portion of them. The sample yields a few hundred thousand clones, roughly 86% seen once. The chain joins TRBV29-1 to TRBJ2-7; D is possibly TRBD1 (6 bases). The sample taken for sequencing was peripheral blood. This TCR was recovered from a human donor in a cohort sampled during active COVID-19. CDR3: CSVPVQGNSYEQYF. CDR3 nucleotide sequence: TGCAGCGTTCCGGTACAGGGTAACTCCTACGAGCAGTACTTC.